This section outlines one T cell receptor beta chain sequence together with its context. The PCR had 60 Vbeta and 13 Jbeta primers. TCRdb's table, derived via immunoSEQ multiplex PCR, lists solely in-frame clones and lacks some. Among a few hundred thousand clones listed, about 90% were seen once. Germline V gene sequence: CDR1 WNHNN, CDR2 SYGVQD (reference sequence). The junction had 20 bases not matched to a gene; V was cut back by 8 bases and J by 1 base. The CDR3 length is 20 residues. The sample comes from a study of cytomegalovirus exposure and HLA in healthy donors. The sample comprised PBMCs. The sequence was collected from a woman younger than 35 in good health and CMV-seronegative. The chain is built from TRBV10-1 and TRBJ2-1; 10 bases agree with TRBD1. CDR3 nucleotide sequence: TGCGCCAGCTGCCGGACGAGCCGGGACAGGGGTATGAGGTCCTACAATGAGCAGTTCTTC. It is translated as CASCRTSRDRGMRSYNEQFF.